One and the same sample provided the 2 T cell receptor beta chains below, sequenced in a study of immune evolution from preneoplasia to lung adenocarcinoma. Only in-frame clones appear in the TCRdb table, and some are missing; sequencing was by immunoSEQ multiplex PCR. The sample consists of a few thousand clones, roughly half of them appearing once. The sample taken for sequencing was FFPE normal lung tissue adjacent to the tumor. Receptors were obtained from a person aged 45 to 60 with lung adenocarcinoma.

This clone was recorded a few times. V is TRBV11-2 and J is TRBJ2-3; weak D call: TRBD1 (5 bases). Germline V gene lookup returns CDR1 SGHAT and CDR2 FQNNGV. The CDR3 is made up of 14 amino acids. The V gene lost 4 bases and the J gene lost 5 bases, with 13 bases spanning the gap. Written as DNA, the CDR3 is TGTGCCAGCAGCTCCTTTTTTAGGGGAGATACGCAGTATTTT. Its translation: CASSSFFRGDTQYF.

The genes are TRBV11-2 and TRBJ1-1; 7 bases are shared with TRBD1. The CDR3 consists of 15 residues. The junction had 16 bases not matched to a gene; V was cut back by 5 bases and J by 10 bases. Per the germline V gene, CDR1 is SGHAT and CDR2 is FQNNGV. CDR3 nucleotides: TGTGCCAGCAGCCCAACGTTGACAGGGACAATGGGAGCTTTCTTT. It yields the protein CASSPTLTGTMGAFF.